Given below is one TCR beta chain in context. The antigen remains undetermined. Other nucleotide sequences from this sample produce the same CDR3. The entry originates in a study of cytomegalovirus exposure and HLA in healthy donors. With 60 Vbeta and 13 Jbeta primers, the PCR was carried out. Only in-frame clones appear in the TCRdb table, and some are missing; sequencing was by immunoSEQ multiplex PCR. The profile covers about 150,000 clones, with around four fifths appearing a single time and 1.5% to 2.5% taken by the ten largest. Trimming took off 6 bases at V and 3 bases at J, with 9 bases between the two ends. The CDR3 is 12 residues long. Germline V gives CDR1 MDHEN, CDR2 SYDVKM. General study points: With further analysis later on, most CMV-associated TCR beta chains appeared HLA-restricted. In a later analysis, TCR beta V- and J-gene trimming was associated with a missense DCLRE1C variant.

The sample comprised PBMCs. The rearrangement links TRBV28 to TRBJ2-7, with D possibly matching TRBD2 (5 bases). The receptor's source is a man younger than 35 in good health and CMV-seronegative. The CDR3 reads CASSLGDYEQYF. Here the CDR3 DNA reads TGTGCCAGCAGCCTCGGGGACTACGAGCAGTACTTC.